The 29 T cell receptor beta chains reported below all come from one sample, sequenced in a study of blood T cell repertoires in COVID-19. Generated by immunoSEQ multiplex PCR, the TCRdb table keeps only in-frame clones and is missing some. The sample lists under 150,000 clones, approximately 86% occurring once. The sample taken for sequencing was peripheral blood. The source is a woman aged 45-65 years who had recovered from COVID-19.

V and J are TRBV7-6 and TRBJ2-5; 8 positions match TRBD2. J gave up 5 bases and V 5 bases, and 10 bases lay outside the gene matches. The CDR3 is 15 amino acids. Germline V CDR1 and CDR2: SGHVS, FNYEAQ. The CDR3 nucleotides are TGTGCCAGCAGCCCCCTCGATCCGGGAGGGGAGACCCAGTACTTC. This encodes CASSPLDPGGETQYF.

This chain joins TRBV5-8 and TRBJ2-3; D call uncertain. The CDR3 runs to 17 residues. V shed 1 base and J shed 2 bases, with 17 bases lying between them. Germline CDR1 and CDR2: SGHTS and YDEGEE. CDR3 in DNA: TGTGCCAGCAGCTTGACCCTAAAAAGCGATAACACAGATACGCAGTATTTT. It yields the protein CASSLTLKSDNTDTQYF.

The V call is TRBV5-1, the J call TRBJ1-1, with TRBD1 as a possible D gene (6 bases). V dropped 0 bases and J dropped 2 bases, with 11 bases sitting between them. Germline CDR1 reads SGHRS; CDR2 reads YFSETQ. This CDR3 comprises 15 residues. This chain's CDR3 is CASSLVTGPNTEAFF. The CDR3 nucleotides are TGCGCCAGCAGCTTGGTAACAGGGCCCAACACTGAAGCTTTCTTT.

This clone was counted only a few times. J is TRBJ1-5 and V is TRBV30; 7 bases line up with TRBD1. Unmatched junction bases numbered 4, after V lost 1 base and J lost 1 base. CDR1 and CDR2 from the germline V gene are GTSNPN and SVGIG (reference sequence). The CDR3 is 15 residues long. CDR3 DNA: TGTGCCTGGAGTGCCGGGACAGCCAGCAATCAGCCCCAGCATTTT. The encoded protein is CAWSAGTASNQPQHF.

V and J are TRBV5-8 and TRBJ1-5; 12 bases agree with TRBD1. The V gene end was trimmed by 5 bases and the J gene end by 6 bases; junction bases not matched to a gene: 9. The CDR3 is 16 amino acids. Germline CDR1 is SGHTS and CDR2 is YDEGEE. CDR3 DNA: TGTGCCAGCAGGCAAGGGGACAGGGGGCTATCTCAGCCCCAGCATTTT. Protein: CASRQGDRGLSQPQHF.

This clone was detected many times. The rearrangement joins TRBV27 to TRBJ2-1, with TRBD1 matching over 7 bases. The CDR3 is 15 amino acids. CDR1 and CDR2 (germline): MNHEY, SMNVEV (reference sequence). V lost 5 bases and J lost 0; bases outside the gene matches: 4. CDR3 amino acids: CASSRWDSSYNEQFF. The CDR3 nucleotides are TGTGCCAGCAGTCGCTGGGACAGCTCCTACAATGAGCAGTTCTTC.

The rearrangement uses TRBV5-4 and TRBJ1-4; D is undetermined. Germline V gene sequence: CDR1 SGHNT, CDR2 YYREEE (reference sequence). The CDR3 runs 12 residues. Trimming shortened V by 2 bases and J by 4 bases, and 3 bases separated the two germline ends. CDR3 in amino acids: CASSFSNEKLFF. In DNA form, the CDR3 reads TGTGCCAGCAGCTTCAGTAATGAAAAACTGTTTTTT. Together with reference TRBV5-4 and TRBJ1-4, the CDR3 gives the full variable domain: ETGVTQSPTHLIKTRGQQVTLRCSSQSGHNTVSWYQQALGQGPQFIFQYYREEENGRGNFPPRFSGLQFPNYSSELNVNALELDDSALYLCASSFSNEKLFFGSGTQLSVL.

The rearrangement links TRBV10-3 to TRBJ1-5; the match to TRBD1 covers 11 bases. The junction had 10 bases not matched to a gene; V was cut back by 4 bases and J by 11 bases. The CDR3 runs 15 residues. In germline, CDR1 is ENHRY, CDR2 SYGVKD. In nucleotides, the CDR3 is TGTGCCATCAGTGGTACCGGGACAGGGGGTAGGGCCCAGCATTTT. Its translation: CAISGTGTGGRAQHF.

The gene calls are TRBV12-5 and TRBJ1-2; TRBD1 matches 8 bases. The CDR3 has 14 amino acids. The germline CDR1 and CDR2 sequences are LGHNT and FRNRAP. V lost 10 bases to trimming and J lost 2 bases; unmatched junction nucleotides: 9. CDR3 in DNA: TGTGCTACCGGACAGGGAGGCGCAAACTATGGCTACACCTTC. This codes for CATGQGGANYGYTF. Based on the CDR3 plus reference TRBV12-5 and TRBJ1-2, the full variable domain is DARVTQTPRHKVTEMGQEVTMRCQPILGHNTVFWYRQTMMQGLELLAYFRNRAPLDDSGMPKDRFSAEMPDATLATLKIQPSEPRDSAVYFCATGQGGANYGYTFGSGTRLTVV.

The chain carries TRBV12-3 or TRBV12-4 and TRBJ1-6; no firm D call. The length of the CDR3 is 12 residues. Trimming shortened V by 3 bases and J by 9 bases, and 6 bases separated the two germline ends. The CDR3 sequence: CASSLGVSPLHF. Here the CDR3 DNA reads TGTGCCAGCAGTTTGGGAGTTTCACCCCTCCACTTT.

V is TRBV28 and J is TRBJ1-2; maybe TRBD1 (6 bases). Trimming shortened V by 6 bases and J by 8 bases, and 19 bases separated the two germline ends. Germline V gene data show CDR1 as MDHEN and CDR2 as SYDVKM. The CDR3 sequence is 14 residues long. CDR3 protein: CASSTPGGRVGYTF. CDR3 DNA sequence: TGTGCCAGCAGCACCCCCGGGGGGCGAGTAGGCTACACCTTC.

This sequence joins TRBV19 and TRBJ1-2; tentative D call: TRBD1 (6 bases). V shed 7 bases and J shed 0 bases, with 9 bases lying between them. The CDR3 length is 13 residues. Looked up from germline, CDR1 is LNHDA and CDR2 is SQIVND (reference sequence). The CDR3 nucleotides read TGTGCCAGTACCGGACAGACTAACTATGGCTACACCTTC. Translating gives CASTGQTNYGYTF.

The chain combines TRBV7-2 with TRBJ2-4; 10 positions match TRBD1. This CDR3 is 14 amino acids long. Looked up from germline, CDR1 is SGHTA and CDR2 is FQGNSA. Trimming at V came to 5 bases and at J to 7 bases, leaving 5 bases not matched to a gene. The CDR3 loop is CASSPDRGLNIQYF. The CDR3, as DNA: TGTGCCAGCAGCCCCGACAGGGGGCTGAACATTCAGTACTTC.

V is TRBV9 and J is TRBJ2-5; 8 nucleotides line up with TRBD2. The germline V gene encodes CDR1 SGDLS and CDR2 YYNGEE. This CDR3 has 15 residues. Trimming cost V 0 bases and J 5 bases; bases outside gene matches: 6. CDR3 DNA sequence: TGTGCCAGCAGCGTAGAAGCGGGAGTGAGGGAGACCCAGTACTTC. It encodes CASSVEAGVRETQYF. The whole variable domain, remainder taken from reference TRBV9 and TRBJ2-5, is DSGVTQTPKHLITATGQRVTLRCSPRSGDLSVYWYQQSLDQGLQFLIQYYNGEERAKGNILERFSAQQFPDLHSELNLSSLELGDSALYFCASSVEAGVRETQYFGPGTRLLVL.

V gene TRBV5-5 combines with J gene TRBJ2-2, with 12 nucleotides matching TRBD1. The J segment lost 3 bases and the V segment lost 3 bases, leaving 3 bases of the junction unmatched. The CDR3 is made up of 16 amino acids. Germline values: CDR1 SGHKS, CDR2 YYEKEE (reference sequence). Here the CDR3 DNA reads TGTGCCAGCAGCTGGGACAGGGGGCGCGACACCGGGGAGCTGTTTTTT. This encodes CASSWDRGRDTGELFF.

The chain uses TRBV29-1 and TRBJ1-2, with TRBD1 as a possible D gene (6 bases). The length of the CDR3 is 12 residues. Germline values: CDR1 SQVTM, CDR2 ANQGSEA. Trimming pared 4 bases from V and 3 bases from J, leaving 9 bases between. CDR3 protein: CSVGGQDYGYTF. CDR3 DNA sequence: TGCAGCGTTGGGGGGCAGGACTATGGCTACACCTTC.

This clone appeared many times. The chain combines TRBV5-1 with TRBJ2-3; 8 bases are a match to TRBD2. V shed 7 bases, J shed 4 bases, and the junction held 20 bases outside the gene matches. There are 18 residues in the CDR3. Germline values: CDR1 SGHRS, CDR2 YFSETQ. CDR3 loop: CASRTGLVLESLADTQYF. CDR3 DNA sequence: TGCGCCAGCCGCACGGGACTAGTTCTGGAAAGTCTGGCAGATACGCAGTATTTT. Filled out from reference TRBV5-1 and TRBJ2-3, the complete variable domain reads KAGVTQTPRYLIKTRGQQVTLSCSPISGHRSVSWYQQTPGQGLQFLFEYFSETQRNKGNFPGRFSGRQFSNSRSEMNVSTLELGDSALYLCASRTGLVLESLADTQYFGPGTRLTVL.

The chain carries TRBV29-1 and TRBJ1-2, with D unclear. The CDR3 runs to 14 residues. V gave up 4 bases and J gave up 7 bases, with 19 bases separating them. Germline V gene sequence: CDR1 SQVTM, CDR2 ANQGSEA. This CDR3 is CSVGAFRQAGGYTF. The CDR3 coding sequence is TGCAGCGTTGGCGCGTTTCGCCAAGCGGGTGGCTACACCTTC.

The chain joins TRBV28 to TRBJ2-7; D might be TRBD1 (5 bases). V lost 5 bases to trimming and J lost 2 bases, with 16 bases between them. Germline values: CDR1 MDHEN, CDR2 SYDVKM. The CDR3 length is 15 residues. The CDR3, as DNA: TGTGCCAGCAGTCCCTCCGATAGGGGAACCTACGAGCAGTACTTC. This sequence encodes CASSPSDRGTYEQYF.

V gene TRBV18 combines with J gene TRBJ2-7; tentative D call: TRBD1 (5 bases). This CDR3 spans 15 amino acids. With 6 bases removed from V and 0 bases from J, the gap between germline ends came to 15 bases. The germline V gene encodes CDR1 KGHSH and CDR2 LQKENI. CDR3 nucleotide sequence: TGTGCCAGCTCGCCTCGCACAGGAAGCTCCTACGAGCAGTACTTC. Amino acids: CASSPRTGSSYEQYF.

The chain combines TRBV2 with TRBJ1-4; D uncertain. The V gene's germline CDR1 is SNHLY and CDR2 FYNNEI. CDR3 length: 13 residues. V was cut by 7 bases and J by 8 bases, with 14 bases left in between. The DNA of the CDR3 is TGTGCCAGCAAGGAGGAGAGAAGCGAAAAACTGTTTTTT. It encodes CASKEERSEKLFF.

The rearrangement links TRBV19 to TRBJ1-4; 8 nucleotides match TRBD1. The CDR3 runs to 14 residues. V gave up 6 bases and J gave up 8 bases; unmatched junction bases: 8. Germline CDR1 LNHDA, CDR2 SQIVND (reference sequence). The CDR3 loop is CASSRQGTGEKLFF. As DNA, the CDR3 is TGTGCCAGTAGCCGACAGGGGACGGGCGAAAAACTGTTTTTT.

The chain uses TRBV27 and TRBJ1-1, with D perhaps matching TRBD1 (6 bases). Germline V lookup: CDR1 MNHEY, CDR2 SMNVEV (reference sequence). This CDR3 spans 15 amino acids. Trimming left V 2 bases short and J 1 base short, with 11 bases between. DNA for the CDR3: TGTGCCAGCAGTTTAGGAGGACAGTGGAACACTGAAGCTTTCTTT. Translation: CASSLGGQWNTEAFF.

CDR3 sequence reads: CASSFNYNSPLHF. CDR3 nucleotide sequence: TGTGCCAGCAGCTTCAATTATAATTCACCCCTCCACTTT. This chain links TRBV5-4 with TRBJ1-6; D is unresolved. In germline, CDR1 is SGHNT, CDR2 YYREEE (reference sequence). The V and J ends lost 2 bases and 4 bases respectively, with 4 bases between them. The CDR3 loop spans 13 amino acids.

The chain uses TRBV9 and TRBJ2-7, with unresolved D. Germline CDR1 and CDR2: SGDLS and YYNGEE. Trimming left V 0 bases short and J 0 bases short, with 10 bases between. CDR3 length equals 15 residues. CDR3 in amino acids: CASSVDGGSSYEQYF. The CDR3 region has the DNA TGTGCCAGCAGCGTAGATGGCGGAAGCTCCTACGAGCAGTACTTC.

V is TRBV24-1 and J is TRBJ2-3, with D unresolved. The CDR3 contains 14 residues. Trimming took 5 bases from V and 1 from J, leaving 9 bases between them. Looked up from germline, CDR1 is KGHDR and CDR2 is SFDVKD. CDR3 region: CATSAAQGTDTQYF. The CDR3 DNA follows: TGTGCCACCAGTGCCGCCCAGGGCACAGATACGCAGTATTTT.

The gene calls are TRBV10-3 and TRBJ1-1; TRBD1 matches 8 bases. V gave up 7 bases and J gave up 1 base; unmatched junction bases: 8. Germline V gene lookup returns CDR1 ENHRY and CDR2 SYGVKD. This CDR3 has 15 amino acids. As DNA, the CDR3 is TGTGCCATCAAAAAGACAGGGGCTCAGAACACTGAAGCTTTCTTT. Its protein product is CAIKKTGAQNTEAFF.

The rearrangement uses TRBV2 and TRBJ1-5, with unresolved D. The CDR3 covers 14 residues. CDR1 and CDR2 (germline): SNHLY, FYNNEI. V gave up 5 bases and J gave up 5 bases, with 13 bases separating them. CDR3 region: CASSSMAGDQPQHF. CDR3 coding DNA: TGTGCCAGCAGTAGTATGGCAGGCGATCAGCCCCAGCATTTT.

The CDR3 sequence is CASSEKPPSRGVFYGYTF. CDR3 sequence (DNA): TGTGCCAGCAGTGAAAAACCTCCGAGCAGGGGCGTTTTCTATGGCTACACCTTC. V usage is TRBV6-1 and J usage is TRBJ1-2, with a tentative D call TRBD1 (6 bases). Germline V lookup: CDR1 MNHNS, CDR2 SASEGT. V was trimmed by 2 bases and J by 4 bases, leaving 23 bases between them. This CDR3 comprises 18 residues.